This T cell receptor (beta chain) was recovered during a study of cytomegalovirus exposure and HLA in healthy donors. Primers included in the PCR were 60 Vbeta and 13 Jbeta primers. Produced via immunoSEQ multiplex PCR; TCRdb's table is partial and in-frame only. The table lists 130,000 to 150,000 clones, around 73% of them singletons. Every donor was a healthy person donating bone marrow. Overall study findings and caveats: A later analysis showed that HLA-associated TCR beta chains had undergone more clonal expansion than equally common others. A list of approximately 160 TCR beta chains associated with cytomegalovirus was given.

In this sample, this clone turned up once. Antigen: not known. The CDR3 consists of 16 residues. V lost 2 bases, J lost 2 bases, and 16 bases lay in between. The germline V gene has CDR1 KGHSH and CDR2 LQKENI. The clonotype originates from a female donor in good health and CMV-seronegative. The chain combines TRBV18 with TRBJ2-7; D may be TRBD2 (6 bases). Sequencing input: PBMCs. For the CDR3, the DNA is TGTGCCAGCTCACCAAGTAGCGGATCACCTACCTACGAGCAGTACTTC. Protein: CASSPSSGSPTYEQYF. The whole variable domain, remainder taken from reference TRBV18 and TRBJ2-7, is NAGVMQNPRHLVRRRGQEARLRCSPMKGHSHVYWYRQLPEEGLKFMVYLQKENIIDESGMPKERFSAEFPKEGPSILRIQQVVRGDSAAYFCASSPSSGSPTYEQYFGPGTRLTVT.